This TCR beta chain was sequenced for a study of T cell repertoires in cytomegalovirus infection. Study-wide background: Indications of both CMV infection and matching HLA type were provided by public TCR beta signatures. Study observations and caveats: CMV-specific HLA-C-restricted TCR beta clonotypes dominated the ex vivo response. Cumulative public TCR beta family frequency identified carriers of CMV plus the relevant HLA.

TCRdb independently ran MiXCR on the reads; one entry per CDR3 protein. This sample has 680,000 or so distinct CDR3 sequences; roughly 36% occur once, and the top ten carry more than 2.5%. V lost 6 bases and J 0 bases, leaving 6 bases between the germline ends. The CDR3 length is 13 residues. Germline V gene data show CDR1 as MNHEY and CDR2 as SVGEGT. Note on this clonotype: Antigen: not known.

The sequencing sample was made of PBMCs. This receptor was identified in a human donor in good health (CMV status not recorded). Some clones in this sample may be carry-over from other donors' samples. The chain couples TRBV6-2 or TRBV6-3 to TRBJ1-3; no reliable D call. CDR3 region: CASRDVSGNTIYF. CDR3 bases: TGTGCCAGCAGGGACGTCTCTGGAAACACCATATATTTT.